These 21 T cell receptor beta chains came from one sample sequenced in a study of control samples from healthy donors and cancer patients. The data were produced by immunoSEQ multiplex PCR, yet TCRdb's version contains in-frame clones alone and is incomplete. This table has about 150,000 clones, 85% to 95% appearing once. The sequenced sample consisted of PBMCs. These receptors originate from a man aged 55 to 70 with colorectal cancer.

Here the CDR3 reads CASSLDIYGYTF. DNA of the CDR3: TGTGCCAGCAGCTTAGATATCTATGGCTACACCTTC. This chain connects TRBV7-9 to TRBJ1-2; no clear D gene. V was trimmed by 1 base and J by 4 bases, leaving 4 bases between them. The CDR3 has 12 residues. Germline V lookup: CDR1 SEHNR, CDR2 FQNEAQ (reference sequence).

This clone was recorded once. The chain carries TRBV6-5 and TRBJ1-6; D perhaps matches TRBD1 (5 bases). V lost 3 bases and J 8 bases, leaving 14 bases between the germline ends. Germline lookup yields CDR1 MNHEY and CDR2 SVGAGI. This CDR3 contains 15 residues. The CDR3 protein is CASSYFAGRDSPLHF. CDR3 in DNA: TGTGCCAGCAGTTATTTTGCAGGGAGGGATTCACCCCTCCACTTT.

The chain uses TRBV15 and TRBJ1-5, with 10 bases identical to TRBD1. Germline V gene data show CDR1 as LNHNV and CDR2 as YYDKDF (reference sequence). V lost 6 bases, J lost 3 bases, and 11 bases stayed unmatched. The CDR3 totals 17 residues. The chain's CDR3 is CATREGVDRGVNQPQHF. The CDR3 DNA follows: TGTGCCACCAGAGAGGGGGTGGACAGGGGGGTCAATCAGCCCCAGCATTTT. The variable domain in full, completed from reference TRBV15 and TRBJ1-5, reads DAMVIQNPRYQVTQFGKPVTLSCSQTLNHNVMYWYQQKSSQAPKLLFHYYDKDFNNEADTPDNFQSRRPNTSFCFLDIRSPGLGDTAMYLCATREGVDRGVNQPQHFGDGTRLSIL.

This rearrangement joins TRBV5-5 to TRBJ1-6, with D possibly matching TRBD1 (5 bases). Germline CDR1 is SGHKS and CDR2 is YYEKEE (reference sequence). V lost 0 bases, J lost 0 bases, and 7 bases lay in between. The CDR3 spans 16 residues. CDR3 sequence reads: CASSLGGDSYNSPLHF. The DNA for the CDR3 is TGTGCCAGCAGCTTGGGAGGGGACTCCTATAATTCACCCCTCCACTTT.

CDR3 nucleotides: TGTGCCAGCTCACCACCCGGCGAATGGTCGGGGGTGAACACTGAAGCTTTCTTT. Its protein is CASSPPGEWSGVNTEAFF. V and J are TRBV18 and TRBJ1-1, with a possible D match to TRBD1 (5 bases). Trimming cost V 0 bases and J 0 bases, with 17 bases left between them. In germline, CDR1 is KGHSH, CDR2 LQKENI. The CDR3 consists of 18 residues.

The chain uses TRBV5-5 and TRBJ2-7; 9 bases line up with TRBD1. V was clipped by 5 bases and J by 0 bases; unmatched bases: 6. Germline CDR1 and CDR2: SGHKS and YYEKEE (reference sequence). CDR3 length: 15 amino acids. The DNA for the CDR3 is TGTGCCAGCAGATTCGGACAGGGGAGCTCCTACGAGCAGTACTTC. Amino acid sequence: CASRFGQGSSYEQYF.

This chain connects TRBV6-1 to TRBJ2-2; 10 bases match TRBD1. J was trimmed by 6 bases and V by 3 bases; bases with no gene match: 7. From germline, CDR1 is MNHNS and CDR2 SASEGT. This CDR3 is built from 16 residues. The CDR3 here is CASSDLGQGLAGELFF. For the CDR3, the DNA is TGTGCCAGCAGTGACTTGGGACAGGGGCTAGCCGGGGAGCTGTTTTTT.

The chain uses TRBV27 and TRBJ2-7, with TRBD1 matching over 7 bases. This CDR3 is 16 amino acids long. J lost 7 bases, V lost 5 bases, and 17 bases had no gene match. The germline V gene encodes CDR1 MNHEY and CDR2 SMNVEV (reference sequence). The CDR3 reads CASSPRPGGEGGEQYF. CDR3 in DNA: TGTGCCAGCAGTCCCAGGCCAGGGGGTGAGGGTGGAGAGCAGTACTTC.

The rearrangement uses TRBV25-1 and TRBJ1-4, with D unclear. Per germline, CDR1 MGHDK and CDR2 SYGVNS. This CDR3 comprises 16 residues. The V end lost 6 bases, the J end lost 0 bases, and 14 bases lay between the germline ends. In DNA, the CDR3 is TGTGCCAGCAGCCCCCAGTTTCTGGCAACTAATGAAAAACTGTTTTTT. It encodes CASSPQFLATNEKLFF. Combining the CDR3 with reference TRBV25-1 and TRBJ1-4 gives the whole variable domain EADIYQTPRYLVIGTGKKITLECSQTMGHDKMYWYQQDPGMELHLIHYSYGVNSTEKGDLSSESTVSRIRTEHFPLTLESARPSHTSQYLCASSPQFLATNEKLFFGSGTQLSVL.

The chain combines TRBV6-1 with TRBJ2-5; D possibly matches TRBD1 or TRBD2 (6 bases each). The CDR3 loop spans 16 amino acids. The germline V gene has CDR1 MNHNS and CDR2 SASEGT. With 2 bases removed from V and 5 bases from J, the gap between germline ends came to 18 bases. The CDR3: CASSEQGGRSWETQYF. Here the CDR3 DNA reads TGTGCCAGCAGTGAACAAGGGGGGCGAAGTTGGGAGACCCAGTACTTC.

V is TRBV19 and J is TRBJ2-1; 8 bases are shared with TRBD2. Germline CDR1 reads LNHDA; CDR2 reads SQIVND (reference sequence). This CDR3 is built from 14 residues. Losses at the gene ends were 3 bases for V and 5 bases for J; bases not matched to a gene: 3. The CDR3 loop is CASSIGAGDNEQFF. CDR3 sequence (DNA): TGTGCCAGTAGTATCGGAGCGGGGGACAATGAGCAGTTCTTC.

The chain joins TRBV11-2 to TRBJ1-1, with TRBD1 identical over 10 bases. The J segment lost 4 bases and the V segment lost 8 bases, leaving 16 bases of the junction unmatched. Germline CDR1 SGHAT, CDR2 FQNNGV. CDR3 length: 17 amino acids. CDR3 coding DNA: TGTGCCAGCTCCACCCCGGGACAGGGGCCCTACGGCACTGAAGCTTTCTTT. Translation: CASSTPGQGPYGTEAFF.

As DNA, the CDR3 is TGTGCCAGCAGCGTAGGGCCGGGGGCCGGGGAGACCCAGTACTTC. It encodes CASSVGPGAGETQYF. The V and J genes are TRBV9 and TRBJ2-5, with D tentatively TRBD1 or TRBD2 (6 bases each). The germline V and J ends were trimmed by 0 bases and 5 bases, with 14 bases remaining between them. The CDR3 totals 15 residues. Germline assignment: CDR1 SGDLS and CDR2 YYNGEE.

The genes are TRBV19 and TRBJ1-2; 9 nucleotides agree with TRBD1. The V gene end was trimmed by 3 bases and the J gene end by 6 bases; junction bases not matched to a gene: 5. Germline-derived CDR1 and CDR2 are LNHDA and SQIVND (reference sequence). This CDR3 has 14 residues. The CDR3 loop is CASSIRTGEDGYTF. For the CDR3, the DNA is TGTGCCAGTAGTATCCGGACAGGGGAGGATGGCTACACCTTC.

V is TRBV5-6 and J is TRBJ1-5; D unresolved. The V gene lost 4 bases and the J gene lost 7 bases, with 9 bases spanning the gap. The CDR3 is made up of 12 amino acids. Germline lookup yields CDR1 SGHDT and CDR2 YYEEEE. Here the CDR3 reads CASSPYGQPQHF. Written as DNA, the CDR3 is TGTGCCAGCAGCCCGTACGGACAGCCCCAGCATTTT.

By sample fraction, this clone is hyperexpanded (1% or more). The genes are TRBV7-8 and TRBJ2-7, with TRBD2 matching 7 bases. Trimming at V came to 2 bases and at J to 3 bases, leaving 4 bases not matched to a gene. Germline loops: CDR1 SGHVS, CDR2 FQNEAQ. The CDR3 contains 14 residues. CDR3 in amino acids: CASSLSREGYEQYF. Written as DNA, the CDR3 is TGTGCCAGCAGCTTATCCAGGGAGGGCTACGAGCAGTACTTC.

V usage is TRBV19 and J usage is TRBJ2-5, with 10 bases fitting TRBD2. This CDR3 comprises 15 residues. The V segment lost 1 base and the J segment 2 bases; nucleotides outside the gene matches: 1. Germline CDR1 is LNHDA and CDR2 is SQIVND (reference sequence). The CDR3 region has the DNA TGTGCCAGTAGTATAGGTAGCGGGGGGCAAGAGACCCAGTACTTC. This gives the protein CASSIGSGGQETQYF.

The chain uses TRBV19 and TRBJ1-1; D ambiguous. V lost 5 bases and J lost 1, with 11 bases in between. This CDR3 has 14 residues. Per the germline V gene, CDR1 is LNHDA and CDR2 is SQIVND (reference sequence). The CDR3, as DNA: TGTGCCAGTAGTGGCCTGACCTGGAACACTGAAGCTTTCTTT. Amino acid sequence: CASSGLTWNTEAFF.

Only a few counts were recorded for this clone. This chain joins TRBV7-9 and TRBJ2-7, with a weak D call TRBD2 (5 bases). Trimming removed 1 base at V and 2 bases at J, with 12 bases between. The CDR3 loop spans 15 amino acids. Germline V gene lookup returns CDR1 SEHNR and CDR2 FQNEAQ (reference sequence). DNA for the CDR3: TGTGCCAGCAGCTTAGAGGCAGGAGGTCCCTACGAGCAGTACTTC. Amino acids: CASSLEAGGPYEQYF.

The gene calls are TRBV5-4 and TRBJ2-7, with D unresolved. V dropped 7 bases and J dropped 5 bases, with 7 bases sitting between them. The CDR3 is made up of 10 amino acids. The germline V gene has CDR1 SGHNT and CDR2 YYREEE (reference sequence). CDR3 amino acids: CASPQHEQYF. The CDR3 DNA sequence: TGTGCCAGCCCCCAACACGAGCAGTACTTC.

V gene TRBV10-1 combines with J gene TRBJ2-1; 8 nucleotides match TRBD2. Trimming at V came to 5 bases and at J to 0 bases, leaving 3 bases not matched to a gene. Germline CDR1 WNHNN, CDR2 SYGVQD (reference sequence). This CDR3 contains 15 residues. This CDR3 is CASSPGTSSYNEQFF. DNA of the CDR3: TGCGCCAGCAGTCCCGGGACTAGCTCCTACAATGAGCAGTTCTTC.